The rows below give T cell receptor beta chains drawn from one sample of a study of cytomegalovirus exposure and HLA in healthy donors. Produced via immunoSEQ multiplex PCR; TCRdb's table is partial and in-frame only. The table lists 180,000 or so clones, less than 80% of them singletons, with over 2.5% in the top ten. Sequencing was done on a sample of PBMCs. These TCRs come from a man aged 40-50 years in good health and CMV-seronegative. The conserved cysteine and the conserved F or W are not part of the CDR3 here.

J gene	V gene	CDR3 length	CDR3 protein
TRBJ2-3	TRBV27	14	ASSSGWRGDTDTQY
TRBJ2-2	TRBV5-6	13	ASSLGLAGSGELF
TRBJ2-2	TRBV19	12	ASSISGAGGELF
TRBJ1-3	TRBV28	12	ASWTGGSGNTIY
TRBJ1-4	TRBV6-4	11	ASSVRLNEKLF
TRBJ1-5	TRBV28	13	ASRVTGGSNQPQH
TRBJ2-7	TRBV4-1	15	ASSQPTSGRFSYEQY
TRBJ1-1	TRBV5-1	12	ASSLDGLNTEAF
TRBJ1-5	TRBV7-2	13	ASSSRPGEGQPQH
TRBJ2-7	TRBV11-2	11	ASSIGLAGEQY
TRBJ2-6	TRBV7-8	16	ASSVDRALSSGANVLT
TRBJ1-6	TRBV5-1	14	ASSLGGTAYNSPLH
TRBJ2-3	TRBV30	13	AWSVLAGGPDTQY
TRBJ1-6	TRBV4-1	12	ASSHGQGNSPLH
TRBJ1-1	TRBV6-5	11	ASSPTGDTEAF
TRBJ2-3	TRBV28	13	ASKREVTSTDTQY
TRBJ1-6	TRBV7-2	14	ASSLVGGGRNSPLH
TRBJ1-2	TRBV18	11	ASSPGTEGGYT
TRBJ1-4	TRBV30	13	AWSVRSGAGEKLF
TRBJ1-2	TRBV7-2	14	ASSYLPGTDNYGYT
TRBJ1-2	TRBV10-3	11	AIRLELNYGYT
TRBJ1-2	TRBV2	14	ASIRYSLDGLYGYT
TRBJ1-1	TRBV12-5	15	ASGPGPGGLMNTEAF
TRBJ1-2	TRBV5-8	11	ASSVGQDYGYT
TRBJ2-3	TRBV5-1	14	ASSLVDRERADTQY
TRBJ1-3	TRBV28	11	ASSGGVGNTIY
TRBJ2-1	TRBV30	13	ASKKGPRDLNEQF
TRBJ2-1	TRBV25-1	12	ASSTSGRAHEQF
TRBJ2-3	TRBV28	15	ASSSGGAGTSTDTQY
TRBJ2-7	TRBV15	12	ATSPGQGSREQY
TRBJ1-1	TRBV5-1	13	ASSPLDRGFTEAF
TRBJ2-7	TRBV6-1	13	ASSKGDRGGYEQY
TRBJ1-6	TRBV7-2	17	ASSARQPRGSSYNSPLH
TRBJ2-1	TRBV5-1	13	ASSLQAGGYNEQF
NA	TRBV27	12	ASSAADSSYEQY
TRBJ2-3	TRBV5-1	14	ASSLGQGVGTDTQY
TRBJ2-7	TRBV5-1	10	ASSLGRDEQY
TRBJ2-2	TRBV2	13	ASTGTGGYTGELF
TRBJ1-6	TRBV19	15	ASSISRESSYNSPLH
TRBJ2-1	TRBV25-1	14	ASTLTSYGGFNEQF
TRBJ1-1	TRBV7-9	11	SSSLGSVTEAF
TRBJ2-1	TRBV5-6	14	ASSLLEERGYNEQF
TRBJ1-2	TRBV11-1	10	ASSLEGDGYT
TRBJ1-3	TRBV10-1	13	ASSESRRSGNTIY
TRBJ2-3	TRBV5-4	11	ASSLAGADTQY
TRBJ1-6	TRBV2	13	ASRSTGSYNSPLH
TRBJ2-1	TRBV6-1	14	ASSGTSGGVYNEQF
TRBJ2-7	TRBV6-1	12	ASSTTRDSYEQY